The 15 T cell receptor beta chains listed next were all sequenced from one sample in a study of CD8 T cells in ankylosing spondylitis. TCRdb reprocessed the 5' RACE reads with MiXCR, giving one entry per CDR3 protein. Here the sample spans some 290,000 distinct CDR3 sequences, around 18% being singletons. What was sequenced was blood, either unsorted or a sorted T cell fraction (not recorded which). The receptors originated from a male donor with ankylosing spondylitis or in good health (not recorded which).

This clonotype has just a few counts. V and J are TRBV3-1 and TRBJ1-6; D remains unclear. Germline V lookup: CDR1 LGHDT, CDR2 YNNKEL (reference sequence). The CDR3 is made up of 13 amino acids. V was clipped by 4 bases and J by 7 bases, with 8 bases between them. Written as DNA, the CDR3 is TGTGCCAGCAGCCTCGGCTGGAATTCACCCCTCCACTTT. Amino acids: CASSLGWNSPLHF.

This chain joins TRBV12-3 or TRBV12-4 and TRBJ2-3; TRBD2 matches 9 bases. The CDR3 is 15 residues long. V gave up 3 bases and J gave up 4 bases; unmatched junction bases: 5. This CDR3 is CASSFSGRFADTQYF. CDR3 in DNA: TGTGCCAGCAGTTTTAGCGGGAGATTCGCAGATACGCAGTATTTT.

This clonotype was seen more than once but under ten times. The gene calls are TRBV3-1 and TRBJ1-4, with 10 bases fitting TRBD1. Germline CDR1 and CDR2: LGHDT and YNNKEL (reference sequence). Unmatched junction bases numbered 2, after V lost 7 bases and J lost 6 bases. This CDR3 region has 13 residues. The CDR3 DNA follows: TGTGCCAGCATCGACAGGGGGCATGAAAAACTGTTTTTT. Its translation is CASIDRGHEKLFF.

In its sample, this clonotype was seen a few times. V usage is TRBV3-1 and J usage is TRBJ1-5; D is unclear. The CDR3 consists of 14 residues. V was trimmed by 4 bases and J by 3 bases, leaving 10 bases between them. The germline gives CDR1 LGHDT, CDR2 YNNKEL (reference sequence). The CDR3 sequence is CASSRGGNNQPQHF. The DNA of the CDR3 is TGTGCCAGCAGCCGGGGTGGCAACAATCAGCCCCAGCATTTT.

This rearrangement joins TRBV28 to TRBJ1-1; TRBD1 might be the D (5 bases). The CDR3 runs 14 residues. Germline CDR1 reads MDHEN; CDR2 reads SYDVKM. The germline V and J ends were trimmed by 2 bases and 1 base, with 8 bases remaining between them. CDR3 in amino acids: CASSLGRANTEAFF. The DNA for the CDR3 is TGTGCCAGCAGTTTAGGCAGGGCGAACACTGAAGCTTTCTTT.

The CDR3 reads CASSDPRDRGTAGSADTQYF. DNA for the CDR3: TGTGCCAGCAGTGACCCCCGGGACAGGGGCACTGCGGGGTCTGCAGATACGCAGTATTTT. The rearrangement uses TRBV25-1 and TRBJ2-3; 10 bases are a match to TRBD1. CDR1 is MGHDK and CDR2 is SYGVNS in the germline V gene. The CDR3 is made up of 20 amino acids. Trimming at V came to 3 bases and at J to 4 bases, leaving 19 bases not matched to a gene.

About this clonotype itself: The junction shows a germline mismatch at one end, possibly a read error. CDR3 in DNA: TGTGCCAGCAGCCTTGACGGCCTTTCGCACTTC. As protein: CASSLDGLSHF. The chain joins TRBV28 to TRBJ2-5; D is undetermined. The CDR3 has 11 residues. Germline V gives CDR1 MDHEN, CDR2 SYDVKM.

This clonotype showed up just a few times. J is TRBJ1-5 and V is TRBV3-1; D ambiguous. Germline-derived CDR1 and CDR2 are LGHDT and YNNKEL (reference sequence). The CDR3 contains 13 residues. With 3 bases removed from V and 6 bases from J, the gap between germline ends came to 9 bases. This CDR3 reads CASSQTVGQPQHF. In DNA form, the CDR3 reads TGTGCCAGCAGCCAGACGGTGGGTCAGCCCCAGCATTTT. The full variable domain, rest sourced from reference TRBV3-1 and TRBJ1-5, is DTAVSQTPKYLVTQMGNDKSIKCEQNLGHDTMYWYKQDSKKFLKIMFSYNNKELIINETVPNRFSPKSPDKAHLNLHINSLELGDSAVYFCASSQTVGQPQHFGDGTRLSIL.

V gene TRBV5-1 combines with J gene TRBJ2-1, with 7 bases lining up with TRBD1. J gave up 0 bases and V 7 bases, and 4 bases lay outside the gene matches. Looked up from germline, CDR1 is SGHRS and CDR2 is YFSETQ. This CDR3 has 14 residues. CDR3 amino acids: CASGSGGSYNEQFF. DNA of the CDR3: TGCGCCAGCGGGTCAGGGGGCTCCTACAATGAGCAGTTCTTC. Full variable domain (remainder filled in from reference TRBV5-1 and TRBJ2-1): KAGVTQTPRYLIKTRGQQVTLSCSPISGHRSVSWYQQTPGQGLQFLFEYFSETQRNKGNFPGRFSGRQFSNSRSEMNVSTLELGDSALYLCASGSGGSYNEQFFGPGTRLTVL.

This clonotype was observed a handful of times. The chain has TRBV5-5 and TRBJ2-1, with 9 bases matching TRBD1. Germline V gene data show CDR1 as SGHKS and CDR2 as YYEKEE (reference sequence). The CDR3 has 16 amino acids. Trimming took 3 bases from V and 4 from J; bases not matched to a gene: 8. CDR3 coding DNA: TGTGCCAGCAGCTCCGAGGGACAGGGAGTATACAATGAGCAGTTCTTC. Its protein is CASSSEGQGVYNEQFF.

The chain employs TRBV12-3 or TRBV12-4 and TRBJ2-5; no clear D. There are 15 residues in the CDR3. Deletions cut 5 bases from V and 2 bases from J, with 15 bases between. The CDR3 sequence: CASSPHLTFQETQYF. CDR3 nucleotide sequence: TGTGCCAGCAGTCCCCACTTGACTTTTCAAGAGACCCAGTACTTC.

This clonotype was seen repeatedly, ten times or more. This CDR3 reads CASSLVPRDTDTQYF. Here the CDR3 DNA reads TGCGCCAGCAGCTTGGTTCCTCGGGATACAGATACGCAGTATTTT. The rearrangement uses TRBV5-1 and TRBJ2-3, with D perhaps matching TRBD2 (5 bases). The CDR3 runs to 15 residues. V lost 0 bases to trimming and J lost 3 bases, with 11 bases between them. Germline-derived CDR1 and CDR2 are SGHRS and YFSETQ.

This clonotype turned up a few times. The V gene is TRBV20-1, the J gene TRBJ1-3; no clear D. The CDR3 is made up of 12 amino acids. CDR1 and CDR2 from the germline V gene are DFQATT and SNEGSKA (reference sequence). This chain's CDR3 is CAQMRAGNTIYF. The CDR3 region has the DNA TGCGCACAAATGAGGGCTGGAAACACCATATATTTT.

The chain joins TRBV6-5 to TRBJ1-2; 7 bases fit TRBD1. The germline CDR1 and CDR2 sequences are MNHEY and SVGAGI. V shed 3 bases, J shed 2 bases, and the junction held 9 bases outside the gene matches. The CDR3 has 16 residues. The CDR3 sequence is CASSYMGTEGNYGYTF. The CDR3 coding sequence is TGTGCCAGCAGTTATATGGGGACAGAGGGAAACTATGGCTACACCTTC.

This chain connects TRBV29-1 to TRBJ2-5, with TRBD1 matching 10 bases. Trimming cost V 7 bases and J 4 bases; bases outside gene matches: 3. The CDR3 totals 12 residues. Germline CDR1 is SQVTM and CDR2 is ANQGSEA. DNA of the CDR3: TGCAGCGGGGACAGGGGATCAGAGACCCAGTACTTC. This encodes CSGDRGSETQYF.